These 29 T cell receptor beta chains came from one sample sequenced in a study of blood T cell repertoires in COVID-19. This table comes from immunoSEQ multiplex PCR, and its TCRdb copy is limited to in-frame clones, with some not included. The sample includes about 200,000 clones, 70% to 85% seen only once; the top ten take approximately 16%. Material for sequencing was PBMCs or T cells enriched from blood (not recorded which). The receptors shown here come from a man in his forties who had recovered from COVID-19.

In its sample, this clone was seen once. The V call is TRBV7-9, the J call TRBJ2-1; D might be TRBD2 (6 bases). The germline V gene has CDR1 SEHNR and CDR2 FQNEAQ (reference sequence). The CDR3 length is 17 residues. The V gene lost 2 bases and the J gene lost 0 bases, with 14 bases spanning the gap. The CDR3 nucleotides are TGTGCCAGCAGCTTACTTTGGGGGAGGAGCTCCTACAATGAGCAGTTCTTC. Encoded protein: CASSLLWGRSSYNEQFF.

In its sample, this clone was seen once. The CDR3 DNA follows: TGTGCCAGCAGCTCCCGGTACAATGAGCAGTTCTTC. It specifies CASSSRYNEQFF. The gene calls are TRBV3-1 (or the pseudogene TRBV3-2) and TRBJ2-1, with D uncertain. V lost 5 bases and J 4 bases, leaving 6 bases between the germline ends. The germline V gene encodes CDR1 LGHDT and CDR2 YNNKEL (reference sequence). CDR3 size: 12 residues.

CDR3 coding DNA: TGTGCCAGCAGTTATAGGAGGGTTACCCCCGGGGAGCTGTTTTTT. This codes for CASSYRRVTPGELFF. The chain carries TRBV27 and TRBJ2-2; possibly TRBD2 for D (6 bases). Germline loops: CDR1 MNHEY, CDR2 SMNVEV (reference sequence). Trimming took off 4 bases at V and 6 bases at J, with 15 bases between the two ends. The CDR3 is made up of 15 amino acids.

This rearrangement joins TRBV2 to TRBJ1-1; possible D gene TRBD1, 6 bases. V was cut by 5 bases and J by 4 bases, with 14 bases left in between. The CDR3 spans 14 residues. Germline V gene sequence: CDR1 SNHLY, CDR2 FYNNEI. CDR3 in DNA: TGTGCCAGCAGTTTTGACAGGTTCCTCACTGAAGCTTTCTTT. Protein product: CASSFDRFLTEAFF. Based on the CDR3 plus reference TRBV2 and TRBJ1-1, the full variable domain is EPEVTQTPSHQVTQMGQEVILRCVPISNHLYFYWYRQILGQKVEFLVSFYNNEISEKSEIFDDQFSVERPDGSNFTLKIRSTKLEDSAMYFCASSFDRFLTEAFFGQGTRLTVV.

This clone showed up just a few times. This sequence joins TRBV9 and TRBJ2-3; D possibly corresponds to TRBD2 (6 bases). The CDR3 runs 14 residues. The germline V gene encodes CDR1 SGDLS and CDR2 YYNGEE. Trimming pared 7 bases from V and 2 bases from J, leaving 14 bases between. CDR3: CASAPGLLTDTQYF. The CDR3 DNA reads TGTGCCAGCGCCCCGGGACTCCTCACAGATACGCAGTATTTT.

This rearrangement joins TRBV18 to TRBJ2-1; 9 bases are shared with TRBD2. Germline trimming cut 3 bases from V and 4 bases from J; bases unmatched to any gene: 7. CDR1 KGHSH and CDR2 LQKENI come from the germline V gene. This CDR3 is built from 16 residues. CDR3 nucleotide sequence: TGTGCCAGCTCACCTTATATTACTAGCGGGTACAATGAGCAGTTCTTC. Residues: CASSPYITSGYNEQFF.

V and J are TRBV18 and TRBJ1-2; 8 bases map to TRBD1. This CDR3 contains 12 residues. CDR1 and CDR2 from the germline V gene are KGHSH and LQKENI. The V segment lost 3 bases and the J segment 6 bases; nucleotides outside the gene matches: 0. This CDR3 reads CASSPTGDGYTF. CDR3 nucleotides: TGTGCCAGCTCACCGACAGGGGATGGCTACACCTTC.

V usage is TRBV11-3 and J usage is TRBJ2-7; possible D gene TRBD1, 5 bases. V lost 1 base and J lost 3, with 7 bases in between. Germline CDR1 and CDR2: SGHNT and YENEEA. The CDR3 sequence is 13 residues long. Here the CDR3 DNA reads TGTGCCAGCAGCTTAGGACAGCACTACGAGCAGTACTTC. This sequence encodes CASSLGQHYEQYF. The complete variable domain, with remaining parts taken from reference TRBV11-3 and TRBJ2-7, reads EAGVVQSPRYKIIEKKQPVAFWCNPISGHNTLYWYLQNLGQGPELLIRYENEEAVDDSQLPKDRFSAERLKGVDSTLKIQPAELGDSAVYLCASSLGQHYEQYFGPGTRLTVT.

The gene calls are TRBV4-3 and TRBJ1-4, with D possibly being TRBD1 (5 bases). Deletions cut 8 bases from V and 8 bases from J, with 18 bases between. The CDR3 is 14 amino acids. Germline V gene sequence: CDR1 LGHNA, CDR2 YSLEER. CDR3 protein: CASAGWPQGEKLFF. Written as DNA, the CDR3 is TGCGCCAGCGCGGGGTGGCCGCAGGGAGAAAAACTGTTTTTT.

The rearrangement links TRBV9 to TRBJ1-1; 9 nucleotides agree with TRBD1. This CDR3 has 18 residues. The J segment lost 1 base and the V segment lost 2 bases, leaving 12 bases of the junction unmatched. Germline CDR1 is SGDLS and CDR2 is YYNGEE. DNA of the CDR3: TGTGCCAGCAGCGTCCATCCTACAAAGGGACAGGGGAACACTGAAGCTTTCTTT. Protein sequence: CASSVHPTKGQGNTEAFF.

The gene calls are TRBV4-3 and TRBJ1-1; perhaps TRBD1 as D (6 bases). Germline lookup yields CDR1 LGHNA and CDR2 YSLEER. Trimming removed 1 base from V and 6 bases from J, with 18 bases in between. This CDR3 spans 16 amino acids. The CDR3 DNA is TGCGCCAGCAGCCAAGTTCAGGTCAGGGGAAACGCTGAAGCTTTCTTT. It is translated as CASSQVQVRGNAEAFF.

This chain connects TRBV28 to TRBJ2-7, with D perhaps TRBD1 (7 bases). Trimming pared 8 bases from V and 0 bases from J, leaving 17 bases between. Germline lookup yields CDR1 MDHEN and CDR2 SYDVKM. The CDR3 sequence is 15 residues long. The CDR3 region is CASAFNRGGSYEQYF. As DNA, the CDR3 is TGTGCCAGCGCATTTAACAGGGGAGGCTCCTACGAGCAGTACTTC.

The chain joins TRBV7-6 to TRBJ2-5; 7 bases match TRBD2. Germline V gene sequence: CDR1 SGHVS, CDR2 FNYEAQ. V lost 10 bases, J lost 1 base, and 12 bases stayed unmatched. This CDR3 has 15 amino acids. This chain's CDR3 is CAITRTGTTQETQYF. CDR3 coding DNA: TGTGCCATTACGAGAACCGGGACTACCCAAGAGACCCAGTACTTC.

The rearrangement links TRBV19 to TRBJ1-2, with 8 bases that match TRBD1. The CDR3 spans 15 residues. V shed 9 bases and J 6 bases; nucleotides not matched to a gene: 15. The V gene's germline CDR1 is LNHDA and CDR2 SQIVND (reference sequence). The CDR3 DNA reads as TGTGCCAGGACCATTCATATACAGGGGGATCATGGCTACACCTTC. Amino acids: CARTIHIQGDHGYTF.

The chain has TRBV11-3 and TRBJ2-3, with a weak D call TRBD2 (6 bases). Germline CDR1 and CDR2: SGHNT and YENEEA. The CDR3 is 14 residues long. Trimming left V 5 bases short and J 0 bases short, with 9 bases between. In DNA, the CDR3 is TGTGCCAGCAGCCCGGGACTTAGCACAGATACGCAGTATTTT. This sequence encodes CASSPGLSTDTQYF.

V usage is TRBV7-2 and J usage is TRBJ2-3; possible D gene TRBD2, 6 bases. Germline V gene sequence: CDR1 SGHTA, CDR2 FQGNSA. V was trimmed by 2 bases and J by 4 bases, leaving 16 bases between them. The CDR3 has 16 residues. CDR3 loop: CASSLREGRNPDTQYF. Written as DNA, the CDR3 is TGTGCCAGCAGCTTAAGAGAGGGGAGGAACCCAGATACGCAGTATTTT.

The V gene is TRBV6-5, the J gene TRBJ2-1, with 8 bases fitting TRBD1. The CDR3 has 14 amino acids. V was clipped by 2 bases and J by 5 bases; unmatched bases: 2. Germline V gives CDR1 MNHEY, CDR2 SVGAGI. The CDR3 nucleotides are TGTGCCAGCAGTTACCGGGACAGGAACAATGAGCAGTTCTTC. It yields the protein CASSYRDRNNEQFF.

The V gene is TRBV18, the J gene TRBJ2-7; 8 bases fit TRBD1. The CDR3 extends over 13 amino acids. The germline gives CDR1 KGHSH, CDR2 LQKENI. V shed 5 bases and J 4 bases; nucleotides not matched to a gene: 4. CDR3 sequence reads: CASSAGTGYEQYF. CDR3 nucleotides: TGTGCCAGCTCAGCCGGGACAGGTTACGAGCAGTACTTC. Together with reference TRBV18 and TRBJ2-7, the CDR3 gives the full variable domain: NAGVMQNPRHLVRRRGQEARLRCSPMKGHSHVYWYRQLPEEGLKFMVYLQKENIIDESGMPKERFSAEFPKEGPSILRIQQVVRGDSAAYFCASSAGTGYEQYFGPGTRLTVT.

The chain has TRBV5-1 and TRBJ2-7; 10 bases agree with TRBD1. The CDR3 runs 13 residues. V lost 7 bases, J lost 1 base, and 2 bases stayed unmatched. Looked up from germline, CDR1 is SGHRS and CDR2 is YFSETQ. CDR3: CASGTGESYEQYF. The DNA of the CDR3 is TGCGCCAGCGGGACAGGGGAATCCTACGAGCAGTACTTC.

This chain links TRBV6-2 or TRBV6-3 with TRBJ1-2; no clear D gene. Per germline, CDR1 MNHEY and CDR2 SVGEGT. The V end lost 2 bases, the J end lost 7 bases, and 14 bases lay between the germline ends. This CDR3 comprises 14 residues. CDR3 amino acids: CASSYRSPPGGYTF. CDR3 bases: TGTGCCAGCAGTTACCGGTCCCCTCCGGGTGGCTACACCTTC.

This chain connects TRBV5-5 to TRBJ2-2; 10 bases match TRBD2. The CDR3 runs to 16 residues. CDR1 is SGHKS, CDR2 YYEKEE, per germline (reference sequence). J gave up 2 bases and V 4 bases, and 5 bases lay outside the gene matches. Here the CDR3 reads CASSPRTSGNTGELFF. The CDR3 coding sequence is TGTGCCAGCAGCCCAAGGACTAGCGGAAACACCGGGGAGCTGTTTTTT.

CDR3 amino acids: CASSDDRPGEKLFF. CDR3 DNA: TGTGCCAGCAGCGACGACCGTCCGGGTGAAAAACTGTTTTTT. The chain is built from TRBV5-8 and TRBJ1-4; D ambiguous. The CDR3 contains 14 residues. CDR1 is SGHTS, CDR2 YDEGEE, per germline. V dropped 4 bases and J dropped 7 bases, with 14 bases sitting between them.

This clone was found a few times. The rearrangement links TRBV12-3 or TRBV12-4 to TRBJ1-5; a weak D match, TRBD1 (6 bases). The CDR3 loop spans 12 amino acids. Trimming cost V 6 bases and J 6 bases, with 9 bases left between them. The chain's CDR3 is CASRAGVQPQHF. In DNA, the CDR3 is TGTGCCAGCAGAGCAGGGGTTCAGCCCCAGCATTTT.

The rearrangement uses TRBV7-8 and TRBJ1-5; D uncertain. CDR1 and CDR2 (germline): SGHVS, FQNEAQ. Trimming took 0 bases from V and 5 from J, leaving 8 bases between them. This CDR3 region has 14 residues. CDR3 sequence: CASSLARFYQPQHF. CDR3 in DNA: TGTGCCAGCAGCTTAGCGCGGTTTTATCAGCCCCAGCATTTT.

The V and J genes are TRBV19 and TRBJ2-7, with 8 positions matching TRBD1. This CDR3 spans 14 amino acids. Per germline, CDR1 LNHDA and CDR2 SQIVND (reference sequence). V gave up 6 bases and J gave up 3 bases; unmatched junction bases: 7. The CDR3 coding sequence is TGTGCCAGTAGATCGGACAGGGAACTCTACGAGCAGTACTTC. It translates to CASRSDRELYEQYF.

This chain uses TRBV9 with TRBJ1-3; 8 positions agree with TRBD1. Germline assignment: CDR1 SGDLS and CDR2 YYNGEE. V shed 4 bases and J 0 bases; nucleotides not matched to a gene: 12. This CDR3 has 18 amino acids. CDR3 bases: TGTGCCAGCAGCTCAGGGGGCCAACAGGGCTTCTCTGGAAACACCATATATTTT. Translating it yields CASSSGGQQGFSGNTIYF.

The chain couples TRBV18 to TRBJ1-4; TRBD1 agrees at 8 bases. V trimming: 5 bases; J trimming: 6 bases; junction bases outside the gene matches: 2. Germline lookup yields CDR1 KGHSH and CDR2 LQKENI. This CDR3 is 13 amino acids long. The CDR3 region is CASSSDRDEKLFF. As DNA, the CDR3 is TGTGCCAGCTCATCGGACAGGGATGAAAAACTGTTTTTT. The complete variable domain, with remaining parts taken from reference TRBV18 and TRBJ1-4, reads NAGVMQNPRHLVRRRGQEARLRCSPMKGHSHVYWYRQLPEEGLKFMVYLQKENIIDESGMPKERFSAEFPKEGPSILRIQQVVRGDSAAYFCASSSDRDEKLFFGSGTQLSVL.

V usage is TRBV7-2 and J usage is TRBJ1-1; 7 bases are shared with TRBD1. Unmatched junction bases numbered 1, after V lost 2 bases and J lost 1 base. Looked up from germline, CDR1 is SGHTA and CDR2 is FQGNSA. The length of the CDR3 is 14 residues. The CDR3 DNA sequence: TGTGCCAGCAGCTTAACAGGGGCGAACACTGAAGCTTTCTTT. This translates into CASSLTGANTEAFF.

The chain employs TRBV28 and TRBJ2-5, with TRBD2 matching over 12 bases. This CDR3 has 19 residues. Germline V gene data show CDR1 as MDHEN and CDR2 as SYDVKM. Trimming cost V 3 bases and J 0 bases; bases outside gene matches: 11. The CDR3 is CASSFGTSGYGLDQETQYF. The CDR3 nucleotides read TGTGCCAGCAGTTTTGGGACTAGCGGGTATGGGTTGGACCAAGAGACCCAGTACTTC.